This is a list of T cell receptor beta chains from one sample in a study of patients and donors after allogeneic stem cell transplantation. Using its own MiXCR run on the RT-PCR reads, TCRdb lists one record per CDR3 protein. Among 200,000 to 250,000 distinct CDR3 sequences listed, roughly two fifths were seen once. Sequencing was carried out using blood, either unsorted or a sorted T cell fraction (not recorded which). These receptors all stem from a human donor who was either an allogeneic HSCT recipient or a stem cell or donor lymphocyte infusion donor (not recorded which). It is not recorded whose cells these are; they may come from a transplant donor. CDR3s include the opening cysteine and the closing phenylalanine or tryptophan. Fields, in order: J gene, clone size, D gene, V gene, CDR3 DNA, CDR3 protein. A D gene is named only where the DNA matches it firmly. A row's size may be missing; if present it is once, few, many or a size class.

J: TRBJ1-4
size: few
D: -
V: TRBV4-2
DNA: TGTGCCAGCAGCCAAGATCTGGGACTGAGGAAGGAAAAACTGTTTTTT
CDR3: CASSQDLGLRKEKLFF

J: TRBJ2-1
size: -
D: TRBD2
V: TRBV19
DNA: TGTGCCAGTAGGACTAGCGGGGGCTACAATGAGCAGTTCTTC
CDR3: CASRTSGGYNEQFF

J: TRBJ2-3
size: -
D: TRBD1
V: TRBV20-1
DNA: TGCAGGTCGGGACAGGGTACCGCAGATACGCAGTATTTT
CDR3: CRSGQGTADTQYF

J: TRBJ2-5
size: -
D: TRBD1
V: TRBV2
DNA: TGTGCCAGCAGTCGGGACAGGAGGGAGACCCAGTACTTC
CDR3: CASSRDRRETQYF

J: TRBJ2-2
size: -
D: -
V: TRBV12-3/TRBV12-4
DNA: TGTGCCAGCATGAATACGAACACCGGGGAGCTGTTTTTT
CDR3: CASMNTNTGELFF

J: TRBJ2-7
size: -
D: -
V: TRBV28
DNA: TGTGCCAGCAGCTCGACAGAGACATACGAGCAGTACTTC
CDR3: CASSSTETYEQYF

J: TRBJ1-1
size: -
D: -
V: TRBV5-1
DNA: TGCGCCAGCAGCTTGGAAGGTCGCCGTGAAGCTTTCTTT
CDR3: CASSLEGRREAFF

J: TRBJ2-4
size: -
D: -
V: TRBV6-4
DNA: TGTGCCAGCAGTGCGCATGCTATGGGGAACATTCAGTACTTC
CDR3: CASSAHAMGNIQYF

J: TRBJ1-4
size: -
D: -
V: TRBV29-1
DNA: TGCAGCGTTGAGGGGGCTAATGAAAAACTGTTTTTT
CDR3: CSVEGANEKLFF

J: TRBJ1-2
size: few
D: -
V: TRBV20-1
DNA: TGCAGTGCTAGGACCGCGCAGGGAGGGGGCTATGGCTACACCTTC
CDR3: CSARTAQGGGYGYTF

J: TRBJ2-5
size: once
D: TRBD1
V: TRBV28
DNA: TGTGCCAGCAGTCCCGCTAACAGGGGAAAAGAGACCCAGTACTTC
CDR3: CASSPANRGKETQYF

J: TRBJ2-2
size: few
D: -
V: TRBV2
DNA: TGTGCCAGCAGCGAAGGAAGGACAGTTACCGGGGAGCTGTTTTTT
CDR3: CASSEGRTVTGELFF

J: TRBJ2-5
size: few
D: TRBD1
V: TRBV7-8
DNA: TGTGCCAGCAGCTATCCTCAGGGGGTAGAGGAGACCCAGTACTTC
CDR3: CASSYPQGVEETQYF

J: TRBJ2-7
size: -
D: -
V: TRBV10-3
DNA: TGTGCCATCAGTGATTTGGACAGACGGTACGAGCAGTACTTC
CDR3: CAISDLDRRYEQYF

J: TRBJ2-5
size: few
D: -
V: TRBV21-1
DNA: TGTGCCAGCAGCAAAGCAGGGGGAGCGGAGACCCAGTACTTC
CDR3: CASSKAGGAETQYF

J: TRBJ2-3
size: -
D: -
V: TRBV9
DNA: TGTGCCAGCAGCGCGACCCCGGGTGGGGTGGAGACGCAGTATTTT
CDR3: CASSATPGGVETQYF

J: TRBJ1-4
size: once
D: -
V: TRBV4-1
DNA: TGCGCCAGCAGCCCGACAGTCCCCTCTAATGAAAAACTGTTTTTT
CDR3: CASSPTVPSNEKLFF

J: TRBJ1-2
size: -
D: -
V: TRBV12-3/TRBV12-4
DNA: TGTGCCAGCAGTTTACAGGGCGAGTATGGCTACACCTTC
CDR3: CASSLQGEYGYTF

J: TRBJ1-4
size: -
D: TRBD1
V: TRBV9
DNA: TGTGCCAGCAGCCCCCGGACAGGGCTTAGTGAAAAACTGTTTTTT
CDR3: CASSPRTGLSEKLFF

J: TRBJ2-3
size: -
D: -
V: TRBV24-1
DNA: TGTGCCACCAGAGACCCCGGGATCAGAGATACGCAGTATTTT
CDR3: CATRDPGIRDTQYF

J: TRBJ1-1
size: few
D: -
V: TRBV9
DNA: TGTGCCAGCAGCGTATCCACAGGGATGAACACTGAAGCTTTCTTT
CDR3: CASSVSTGMNTEAFF

J: TRBJ1-4
size: -
D: -
V: TRBV11-2
DNA: TGTGCCAGCAGCCTAGGCGGCCGTGAAAAACTGTTTTTT
CDR3: CASSLGGREKLFF

J: TRBJ1-6
size: few
D: -
V: TRBV12-3/TRBV12-4
DNA: TGTGCCAGCAGTTTCAGAATAAGCTCCTATAATTCACCCCTCCACTTT
CDR3: CASSFRISSYNSPLHF

J: TRBJ2-7
size: -
D: -
V: TRBV4-1
DNA: TGCGCCAGCAGCCCCCTAGAGGCGGGACAGAGAGCTTACGAGCAGTACTTC
CDR3: CASSPLEAGQRAYEQYF

J: TRBJ2-7
size: -
D: -
V: TRBV9
DNA: TGTGCCAGCAGCGTCGAACCCAGCTCCTACGAGCAGTACTTC
CDR3: CASSVEPSSYEQYF

J: TRBJ1-1
size: -
D: -
V: TRBV5-1
DNA: TGCGCCAGCAGCTTGGACCGCGTCCACCAAGCTTTCTTT
CDR3: CASSLDRVHQAFF

J: TRBJ1-3
size: -
D: TRBD1
V: TRBV3-1
DNA: TGTGCCAGCAGCCAAGAGAGGGGACAGGGCTCTGGAAACACCATATATTTT
CDR3: CASSQERGQGSGNTIYF

J: TRBJ2-7
size: -
D: -
V: TRBV5-5
DNA: TGTGCCAGCAGCTCCGGAGGGCGGCTCCGATTCGAGCAGTACTTC
CDR3: CASSSGGRLRFEQYF